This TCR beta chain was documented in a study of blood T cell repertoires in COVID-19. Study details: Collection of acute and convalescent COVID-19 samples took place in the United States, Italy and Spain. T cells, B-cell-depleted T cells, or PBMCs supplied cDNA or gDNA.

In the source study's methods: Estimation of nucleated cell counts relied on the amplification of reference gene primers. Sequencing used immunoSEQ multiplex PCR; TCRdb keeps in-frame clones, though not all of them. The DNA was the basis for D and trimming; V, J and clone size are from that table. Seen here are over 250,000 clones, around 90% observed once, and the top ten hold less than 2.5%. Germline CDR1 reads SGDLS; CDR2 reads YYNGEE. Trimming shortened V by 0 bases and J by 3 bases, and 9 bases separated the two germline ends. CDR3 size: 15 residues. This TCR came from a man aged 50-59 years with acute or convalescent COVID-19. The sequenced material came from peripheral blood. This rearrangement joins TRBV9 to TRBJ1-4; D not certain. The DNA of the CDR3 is TGTGCCAGCAGCGTAGGAGGAACGGCTAATGAAAAACTGTTTTTT. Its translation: CASSVGGTANEKLFF.